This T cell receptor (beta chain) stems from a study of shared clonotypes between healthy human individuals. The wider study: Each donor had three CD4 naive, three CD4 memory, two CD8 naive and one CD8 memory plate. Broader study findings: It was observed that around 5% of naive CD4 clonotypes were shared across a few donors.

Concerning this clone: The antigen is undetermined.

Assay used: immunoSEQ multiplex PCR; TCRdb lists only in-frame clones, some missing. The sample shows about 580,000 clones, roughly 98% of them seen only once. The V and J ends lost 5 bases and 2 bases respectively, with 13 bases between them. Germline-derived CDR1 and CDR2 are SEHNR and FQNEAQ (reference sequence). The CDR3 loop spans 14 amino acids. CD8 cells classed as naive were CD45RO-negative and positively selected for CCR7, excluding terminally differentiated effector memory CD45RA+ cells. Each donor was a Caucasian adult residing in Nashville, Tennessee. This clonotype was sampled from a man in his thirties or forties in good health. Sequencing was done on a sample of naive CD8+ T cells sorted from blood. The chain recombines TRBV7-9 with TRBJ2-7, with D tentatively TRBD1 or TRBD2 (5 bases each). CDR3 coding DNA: TGTGCCAGCAGCCCTACGGGACGGGCCTACGAGCAGTACTTC. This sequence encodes CASSPTGRAYEQYF.